The source of this T cell receptor (beta chain) is a study of CD8 T cells in acute hepatitis C reinfection. For the study at large: Sequences come from NS3-1073-specific CD8+ T cells, during acute infection and after clearance. Findings and caveats of the study: One of thirteen outcome-independent public clonotypes used V04-02/J02-02.

This clone was seen a single time. Its specificity is not known. The protocol was immunoSEQ multiplex PCR, while the TCRdb copy is restricted to in-frame clones and leaves out a portion. The top ten hold roughly 9.8% of the sample, which has 30,000 to 45,000 clones, 70% to 90% seen once. Time point denoted: naive CD8 control sorted from an acute-time-point sample. Germline assignment: CDR1 LGHNT and CDR2 FRNRAP. Trimming took 2 bases from V and 4 from J, leaving 9 bases between them. The CDR3 runs to 14 residues. The V call is TRBV12-5, the J call TRBJ2-1; unclear D gene. The sequencing input was naive CD8+ T cells from PBMCs. The sequence was collected from a woman aged 18-29 years who spontaneously cleared hepatitis C infection. The chain's CDR3 is CASGLLSIYNEQFF. The CDR3 DNA reads as TGTGCTAGTGGTTTGCTTTCGATATACAATGAGCAGTTCTTC.